Listed below are T cell receptor beta chains from one sample, sequenced in a study of control samples from healthy donors and cancer patients. TCRdb keeps only in-frame clones here, not all; method: immunoSEQ multiplex PCR. The repertoire holds 50,000 to 70,000 clones, with around 95% as singletons. The sequenced sample consisted of blood. These receptors were obtained from a young woman in good health. CDR3s include the opening cysteine and the closing phenylalanine or tryptophan. D genes are given only for firm matches. Clone sizes are given selectively: once, few, many, or a class where the clone is expanded.

d_call j_call v_call clone_size cdr3_nt cdr3_aa
. TRBJ1-6 TRBV6-6 . TGTGCCAGCAGTTACAGGGAAAGGGATAATTCACCCCTCCACTTT CASSYRERDNSPLHF
. TRBJ1-3 TRBV25-1 . TGTGCCAGCAGTTTCTCTACCTCTGGAAACACCATATATTTT CASSFSTSGNTIYF
TRBD1 TRBJ2-3 TRBV6-4 . TGTGCCAGCAGTGAGACAGGGACAGATACGCAGTATTTT CASSETGTDTQYF
TRBD1 TRBJ1-4 TRBV6-5 . TGTGCCAGCAGTCAGACAGGGGGAAAACTGTTTTTT CASSQTGGKLFF
. TRBJ1-2 TRBV25-1 . TGTGCCAGCAGTGAAAAGGTGGGTAACTATGGCTACACCTTC CASSEKVGNYGYTF
. TRBJ1-4 TRBV18 . TGTGCCAGCTCACCACCGGGACTTGAAAAACTGTTTTTT CASSPPGLEKLFF
TRBD1 TRBJ1-2 TRBV23-1 . TGCGCCAGCAGACGTGGACAGGGGGTCTATGGCTACACCTTC CASRRGQGVYGYTF
. TRBJ2-3 TRBV29-1 few TGCAGCGTTGCGCCTAGCACAGATACGCAGTATTTT CSVAPSTDTQYF
. TRBJ2-3 TRBV7-3 . TGTGCCAGCAGCTTAGATCGCAGGACAGATACGCAGTATTTT CASSLDRRTDTQYF
TRBD1 TRBJ2-7 TRBV28 . TGTGCCAGCAGTGCGGGACAGGGTTTCCACGAGCAGTACTTC CASSAGQGFHEQYF
. TRBJ1-1 TRBV19 . TGTGCCAGTACCTCAAACGTCCTCTTAATGAACACTGAAGCTTTCTTT CASTSNVLLMNTEAFF
TRBD1 TRBJ1-1 TRBV27 . TGTGCCAGCACCCCCCGGGCAGGGGGGGGCTGGGACACTGAAGCTTTCTTT CASTPRAGGGWDTEAFF
. TRBJ1-5 TRBV5-4 . TGTGCCAGCAGCCATGGCGGGACGAAGGATCAGCCCCAGCATTTT CASSHGGTKDQPQHF
TRBD1 TRBJ1-2 TRBV15 . TGTGCCACCAGCTGGACAGGGTCCAGTGGCTACACCTTC CATSWTGSSGYTF
. TRBJ1-5 TRBV21-1 . TGTGCCAGCACCACGGGACGGGACTCACTTATAGGTGGGAATCAGCCCCAGCATTTT CASTTGRDSLIGGNQPQHF
. TRBJ1-5 TRBV5-6 . TGTGCCAGCAGCTTGTTAGGTGAAGGGGGTATTAATCAGCCCCAGCATTTT CASSLLGEGGINQPQHF
. TRBJ2-7 TRBV4-1 . TGCGCCAGCAGCCAAGACAGGTCCTACGAGCAGTACTTC CASSQDRSYEQYF
. TRBJ2-7 TRBV5-1 . TGCGCCAGCAGCTTGGGGTATTTGACGGGCGGGATCTTC CASSLGYLTGGIF
. TRBJ1-6 TRBV27 . TGTGCCAGCACGTCAGGGGTGTTACGTTCACCCCTCCACTTT CASTSGVLRSPLHF
TRBD2 TRBJ2-2 TRBV11-2 . TGTGCCAGCAGACCGACTAGCGGGTCCACCGGGGAGCTGTTTTTT CASRPTSGSTGELFF
. TRBJ1-2 TRBV4-3 . TGCGCCAGCAGCCAAGATAGAGGTGGGGGCTATGGCTACACCTTC CASSQDRGGGYGYTF
TRBD1 TRBJ1-2 TRBV19 . TGTGCCAGTAGTCTCCGGGACAGGGGACAAAACTATGGCTACACCTTC CASSLRDRGQNYGYTF
. TRBJ2-5 TRBV2 . TGTGCCAGCAGTGGGGTGGAGGGTTCGGTGGAGACCCAGTACTTC CASSGVEGSVETQYF
. TRBJ1-1 TRBV18 . TGTGCCAGCTCACAGATAGTGTCCAATCCTATGAACACTGAAGCTTTCTTT CASSQIVSNPMNTEAFF
TRBD1 TRBJ1-1 TRBV29-1 once TGCAGCGTTGGTGTGGGGACAGGGGGCCGGAACACTGAAGCTTTCTTT CSVGVGTGGRNTEAFF
. TRBJ1-2 TRBV19 . TGTGCCAGTAGTATACGGCTGGGAGAGTGGTATGGCTACACCTTC CASSIRLGEWYGYTF
. TRBJ1-1 TRBV18 . TGTGCCAGCTCAGGGACACGGGGGGAGACTGAAGCTTTCTTT CASSGTRGETEAFF
TRBD1 TRBJ1-2 TRBV3-1/TRBV3-2 few TGTGCCAGCAGCCAAGATGAGGGGGCGGACTATGGCTACACCTTC CASSQDEGADYGYTF
. TRBJ1-1 TRBV19 . TGTGCCAGTAGTATCTGGGCAGTGACGAACACTGAAGCTTTCTTT CASSIWAVTNTEAFF
. TRBJ1-3 TRBV3-1/TRBV3-2 . TGTGCCAGCAGCCCGACAGGACTGAGCTCTGGAAACACCATATATTTT CASSPTGLSSGNTIYF
. TRBJ1-2 TRBV28 . TGTGCCAGCAGCCCCGGCTCGTTTCTCTATGGCTACACCTTC CASSPGSFLYGYTF
TRBD1 TRBJ1-2 TRBV5-1 . TGCGCCAGCAGCCCAGGATCAGGGGGCTATGGCTACACCTTC CASSPGSGGYGYTF
. TRBJ2-5 TRBV5-4 . TGTGCCAGCAGCCGGGCCGGGGAGACCCAGTACTTC CASSRAGETQYF
TRBD1 TRBJ2-7 TRBV11-2 . TGTGCCAGCAGCTTCAACAGGGGCACCAGCTCCTACGAGCAGTACTTC CASSFNRGTSSYEQYF
. TRBJ1-2 TRBV27 . TGTGCCAGCAGCCCCATTTTCCGTGGTGGCTACACCTTC CASSPIFRGGYTF
. TRBJ2-5 TRBV18 . TGTGCCAGCTCACCAAGGGCAGAGACCCAGTACTTC CASSPRAETQYF
. TRBJ1-1 TRBV2 . TGTGCCAGCAGTGAAAAGGGGGGCAGGAACACTGAAGCTTTCTTT CASSEKGGRNTEAFF